Following are 26 T cell receptor beta chains from one sample sequenced in a study of monozygotic twins with inflammatory bowel disease. TCRdb re-called the 5' RACE reads and catalogs CDR3 proteins one per entry, DNA excluded. The repertoire shows 350,000 to 550,000 distinct CDR3 sequences; the top ten hold roughly 2.3%. Sequencing was done on a sample of blood. Source of these receptors: a human donor with ulcerative colitis or Crohn's disease, or a healthy co-twin of an affected twin (not recorded which).

The rearrangement joins TRBV21-1 to TRBJ2-6; the TCRdb D gene call, TRBD1, has no DNA to confirm it. TRBV21-1 counts as a pseudogene. The CDR3 totals 20 residues. The CDR3 sequence: CASSKDADSAKLSGANVLTF.

The genes are TRBV7-9 and TRBJ1-2; lacking DNA, the TRBD1 call made by TCRdb goes unchecked. CDR1 is SEHNR and CDR2 is FQNEAQ in the germline V gene (reference sequence). This CDR3 is built from 16 residues. CDR3 protein: CASSTLGQGALDGYTF.

The gene calls are TRBV12-3 or TRBV12-4 and TRBJ2-1; absent DNA, TCRdb's TRBD2 call cannot be checked. The CDR3 covers 14 residues. CDR3 in amino acids: CASSGTALGGEQFF.

The genes are TRBV19 and TRBJ2-6; TCRdb proposes TRBD1, but this gene call is untestable without DNA. The CDR3 length is 16 residues. Germline V CDR1 and CDR2: LNHDA, SQIVND (reference sequence). CDR3: CASSIASGIGANVLTF.

This sequence joins TRBV11-2 and TRBJ2-5; TCRdb indicates TRBD1, and absent DNA this call remains unverified. Looked up from germline, CDR1 is SGHAT and CDR2 is FQNNGV. CDR3 length equals 15 residues. This chain's CDR3 is CASSLGDILMGTQYF.

The chain's CDR3 is CASSNGLYQETQYF. The chain is built from TRBV6-1 and TRBJ2-5; the D gene TCRdb calls, TRBD2, cannot be checked with no DNA. CDR1 MNHNS and CDR2 SASEGT come from the germline V gene. There are 14 residues in the CDR3.

This sequence joins TRBV5-1 and TRBJ1-4; the D call from TCRdb, TRBD1, cannot be confirmed without DNA. This CDR3 is built from 16 residues. Germline values: CDR1 SGHRS, CDR2 YFSETQ. The CDR3 reads CASSFLQSDSREKLFF.

The gene calls are TRBV20-1 and TRBJ2-1; the D gene TCRdb calls, TRBD1, cannot be checked with no DNA. Germline assignment: CDR1 DFQATT and CDR2 SNEGSKA (reference sequence). This CDR3 region has 16 residues. The CDR3 protein is CSAREIGQGVYNEQFF.

CDR3 loop: CASSPSKRSGDTQYF. The chain employs TRBV5-4 and TRBJ2-3; the D gene TCRdb calls, TRBD2, cannot be checked with no DNA. Germline V CDR1 and CDR2: SGHNT, YYREEE (reference sequence). The CDR3 is 15 residues long. The variable domain in full, completed from reference TRBV5-4 and TRBJ2-3, reads ETGVTQSPTHLIKTRGQQVTLRCSSQSGHNTVSWYQQALGQGPQFIFQYYREEENGRGNFPPRFSGLQFPNYSSELNVNALELDDSALYLCASSPSKRSGDTQYFGPGTRLTVL.

The V call is TRBV4-3, the J call TRBJ2-5; TCRdb indicates TRBD2, and absent DNA this call remains unverified. CDR1 is LGHNA, CDR2 YSLEER, per germline. This CDR3 is built from 16 residues. CDR3 in amino acids: CASSQDPAGGRETQYF.

The J gene is TRBJ2-1, the V gene TRBV28; with no DNA, the TCRdb D assignment of TRBD2 cannot be verified. The CDR3 extends over 12 amino acids. The germline CDR1 and CDR2 sequences are MDHEN and SYDVKM. The CDR3 sequence: CAVAGGYNEQFF.

The V gene is TRBV6-1, the J gene TRBJ2-2; the TRBD1 assignment by TCRdb is unverifiable without DNA. Germline V gene data show CDR1 as MNHNS and CDR2 as SASEGT. This CDR3 has 14 amino acids. The CDR3 sequence: CASSETGGTGELFF.

This chain connects TRBV7-2 to TRBJ2-4. This CDR3 region has 15 residues. Germline V gives CDR1 SGHTA, CDR2 FQGNSA. CDR3 loop: CASSQPVLAKNMQYF.

The rearrangement links TRBV28 to TRBJ2-3; no DNA is available, so the TRBD2 call from TCRdb remains unchecked. Germline V CDR1 and CDR2: MDHEN, SYDVKM. The CDR3 has 16 amino acids. The chain's CDR3 is CASCPGLAGGTDTQYF. The entire variable domain, with the rest obtained from reference TRBV28 and TRBJ2-3, is as follows: DVKVTQSSRYLVKRTGEKVFLECVQDMDHENMFWYRQDPGLGLRLIYFSYDVKMKEKGDIPEGYSVSREKKERFSLILESASTNQTSMYLCASCPGLAGGTDTQYFGPGTRLTVL.

The chain is built from TRBV7-3 and TRBJ2-1; TCRdb reports TRBD2, a call that lacks DNA to check it against. Per the germline V gene, CDR1 is SGHTA and CDR2 is FQGTGA. The CDR3 has 15 amino acids. Here the CDR3 reads CASSLTGTSANEQFF.

The rearrangement uses TRBV27 and TRBJ2-7; with no DNA, the TCRdb D assignment of TRBD2 cannot be verified. CDR1 and CDR2 (germline): MNHEY, SMNVEV (reference sequence). The CDR3 sequence is 13 residues long. This chain's CDR3 is CASSSLLEDEQYF.

The V call is TRBV6-2 or TRBV6-3, the J call TRBJ2-7. Germline V CDR1 and CDR2: MNHEY, SVGEGT. CDR3 size: 12 residues. The CDR3 is CASSWGKDEQYF.

The J gene is TRBJ1-2, the V gene TRBV20-1; with no DNA, the TCRdb D assignment of TRBD1 cannot be verified. The germline gives CDR1 DFQATT, CDR2 SNEGSKA (reference sequence). This CDR3 contains 12 residues. The CDR3 loop is CSVPVGKYGYTF.

The chain uses TRBV29-1 and TRBJ2-1; the TCRdb D gene call, TRBD1, has no DNA to confirm it. Per germline, CDR1 SQVTM and CDR2 ANQGSEA. This CDR3 region has 13 residues. CDR3 sequence: CSVTPTRRNEQFF.

This chain links TRBV5-1 with TRBJ2-3; absent DNA, TCRdb's TRBD2 call cannot be checked. The germline CDR1 and CDR2 sequences are SGHRS and YFSETQ. This CDR3 is 16 amino acids long. CDR3 protein: CASSLSGGSSTDTQYF.

The chain uses TRBV13 and TRBJ2-5; there is no DNA to check the TCRdb D call of TRBD1. Germline V gene sequence: CDR1 PRHDT, CDR2 FYEKMQ (reference sequence). This CDR3 spans 14 amino acids. The CDR3: CASSFDRAKETQYF.

The chain links TRBV5-4 to TRBJ2-1; TCRdb gives TRBD1 as the D gene, but with no DNA this cannot be confirmed. CDR1 is SGHNT, CDR2 YYREEE, per germline (reference sequence). The CDR3 runs to 15 residues. The CDR3 protein is CASSRDMSSYNEQFF.

V gene TRBV19 combines with J gene TRBJ1-4. From germline, CDR1 is LNHDA and CDR2 SQIVND (reference sequence). The CDR3 totals 13 residues. The CDR3 loop reads CASRLGNYEKLFF.

This rearrangement joins TRBV4-2 to TRBJ2-5; no DNA is available, so the TRBD1 call from TCRdb remains unchecked. CDR3 size: 15 residues. The V gene's germline CDR1 is LGHNA and CDR2 YNFKEQ. CDR3 in amino acids: CASSLGSLREETQYF.

J is TRBJ1-1 and V is TRBV14; the D gene TCRdb calls, TRBD1, cannot be checked with no DNA. Germline lookup yields CDR1 SGHDN and CDR2 FVKESK. This CDR3 region has 15 residues. This CDR3 reads CASSQVSDRVGAAFF.

The chain joins TRBV7-9 to TRBJ2-5; TCRdb picks TRBD1, but there is no DNA to check that call. The CDR3 runs to 13 residues. CDR1 and CDR2 from the germline V gene are SEHNR and FQNEAQ (reference sequence). The CDR3 is CASSYREVETQYF.